Listed here are 20 T cell receptor beta chains from one sample, sequenced in a study of blood T cell repertoires in COVID-19 (dated by TCRdb to the early 2020s). The library relied on the immunoSEQ multiplex PCR assay. In TCRdb, the immuneACCESS table is reduced to in-frame sequences with V and J assigned. These tables do not hold every clone; where another copy was compared, an unresolved V gene accounts for under half, and the others remain unexplained. The sample records about 260,000 clones, over 75% of which are singletons. 10% of the sample goes to the ten largest clones. Sequencing used peripheral blood. The receptors were gathered from a woman aged 70-85 years with COVID-19, enrolled during active disease.

The chain uses TRBV7-9 and TRBJ2-7, with a weak D call TRBD2 (5 bases). V lost 5 bases and J 5 bases, leaving 10 bases between the germline ends. CDR1 SEHNR and CDR2 FQNEAQ come from the germline V gene (reference sequence). The CDR3 totals 12 residues. In nucleotides, the CDR3 is TGTGCCAGCAGCCTCACTAGAGACGAGCAGTACTTC. This encodes CASSLTRDEQYF.

The J gene is TRBJ1-1, the V gene TRBV6-2 or TRBV6-3; maybe TRBD1 (6 bases). CDR1 and CDR2 (germline): MNHEY, SVGEGT. The CDR3 extends over 13 amino acids. The V and J ends lost 4 bases and 2 bases respectively, with 8 bases between them. The CDR3 DNA sequence: TGTGCCAGCAGTTGGACAGATAACACTGAAGCTTTCTTT. Encoded protein: CASSWTDNTEAFF.

This chain connects TRBV6-5 to TRBJ1-2; TRBD1 aligns across 7 bases. From germline, CDR1 is MNHEY and CDR2 SVGAGI. With V trimmed by 0 bases and J by 3 bases, 4 bases remained unmatched. This CDR3 has 15 residues. Here the CDR3 DNA reads TGTGCCAGCAGTTACTCCCAAACAGGGGACTATGGCTACACCTTC. Encoded protein: CASSYSQTGDYGYTF.

The chain uses TRBV19 and TRBJ1-2; no clear D. V shed 5 bases and J shed 7 bases, with 11 bases lying between them. The germline V gene has CDR1 LNHDA and CDR2 SQIVND (reference sequence). CDR3 length: 12 amino acids. CDR3 sequence: CASSSGAGGYTF. CDR3 DNA: TGTGCCAGTAGTTCAGGTGCAGGTGGCTACACCTTC.

The rearrangement joins TRBV5-1 to TRBJ2-7, with D tentatively TRBD1 (6 bases). CDR3 size: 15 residues. Germline V CDR1 and CDR2: SGHRS, YFSETQ. V lost 3 bases and J lost 3, with 16 bases in between. The CDR3 spells CASSSRGGRGYEQYF. In DNA form, the CDR3 reads TGCGCCAGCAGCTCCAGAGGGGGTCGGGGCTACGAGCAGTACTTC. Using reference TRBV5-1 and TRBJ2-7 for the parts outside the CDR3, the full variable domain is KAGVTQTPRYLIKTRGQQVTLSCSPISGHRSVSWYQQTPGQGLQFLFEYFSETQRNKGNFPGRFSGRQFSNSRSEMNVSTLELGDSALYLCASSSRGGRGYEQYFGPGTRLTVT.

The chain combines TRBV19 with TRBJ1-2; TRBD1 matches 7 bases. This CDR3 spans 15 amino acids. Per germline, CDR1 LNHDA and CDR2 SQIVND (reference sequence). The V segment lost 4 bases and the J segment 8 bases; nucleotides outside the gene matches: 13. CDR3 protein: CASSTTGDPIRGYTF. For the CDR3, the DNA is TGTGCCAGTAGTACTACAGGGGACCCTATTCGCGGCTACACCTTC.

J is TRBJ1-3 and V is TRBV20-1; D not resolved. The V gene's germline CDR1 is DFQATT and CDR2 SNEGSKA (reference sequence). The CDR3 runs to 11 residues. V shed 5 bases and J shed 5 bases, with 7 bases lying between them. As DNA, the CDR3 is TGCAGTGCTCCCAGTAGAAACACCATATATTTT. Translation gives CSAPSRNTIYF.

The chain uses TRBV4-3 and TRBJ1-5; 8 bases line up with TRBD1. The J segment lost 4 bases and the V segment lost 3 bases, leaving 2 bases of the junction unmatched. Looked up from germline, CDR1 is LGHNA and CDR2 is YSLEER. CDR3 length: 14 amino acids. CDR3 in amino acids: CASSHGQGNQPQHF. CDR3 sequence (DNA): TGCGCCAGCAGCCATGGACAGGGAAATCAGCCCCAGCATTTT.

This chain links TRBV4-1 with TRBJ2-7; a weak D match, TRBD1 (6 bases). V was cut by 0 bases and J by 0 bases, with 18 bases left in between. The CDR3 has 18 residues. The germline CDR1 and CDR2 sequences are MGHRA and YSYEKL. This chain's CDR3 is CASSQDSGSAGVSYEQYF. As DNA, the CDR3 is TGCGCCAGCAGCCAAGATTCGGGATCGGCAGGGGTCTCCTACGAGCAGTACTTC.

This chain uses TRBV7-9 with TRBJ1-2, with D uncertain. The CDR3 has 14 amino acids. Trimming pared 3 bases from V and 6 bases from J, leaving 14 bases between. Germline CDR1 reads SEHNR; CDR2 reads FQNEAQ (reference sequence). The CDR3: CASSLVRGPHGYTF. In DNA form, the CDR3 reads TGTGCCAGCAGCTTGGTACGAGGGCCACATGGCTACACCTTC.

This chain joins TRBV6-5 and TRBJ1-4; 11 bases are a match to TRBD1. The CDR3 length is 15 residues. V shed 6 bases, J shed 8 bases, and the junction held 8 bases outside the gene matches. CDR1 and CDR2 (germline): MNHEY, SVGAGI. CDR3 sequence reads: CASSKGTGGREKLFF. CDR3 DNA sequence: TGTGCCAGCAGCAAAGGGACAGGGGGTAGAGAAAAACTGTTTTTT.

The chain couples TRBV11-3 to TRBJ1-5, with a possible D match to TRBD1 (6 bases). Germline values: CDR1 SGHNT, CDR2 YENEEA. Between the trimmed V and J ends, which lost 4 bases and 0 bases, there was a span of 19 bases. The CDR3 has 18 amino acids. The DNA for the CDR3 is TGTGCCAGCAGCTCGCGGCAGGGGAACCCGTATAGCAATCAGCCCCAGCATTTT. Amino acid sequence: CASSSRQGNPYSNQPQHF.

The chain has TRBV7-9 and TRBJ2-5; 15 bases are shared with TRBD2. The CDR3 has 17 amino acids. Germline V lookup: CDR1 SEHNR, CDR2 FQNEAQ (reference sequence). V shed 5 bases and J 0 bases; nucleotides not matched to a gene: 4. This CDR3 reads CASSPGLAGGYQETQYF. The CDR3 DNA reads TGTGCCAGCAGCCCCGGACTAGCGGGAGGGTACCAAGAGACCCAGTACTTC.

This CDR3 reads CAITIAANYGYTF. The CDR3 bases are TGTGCCATCACGATCGCAGCTAACTATGGCTACACCTTC. The rearrangement links TRBV10-3 to TRBJ1-2; no firm D call. Germline V CDR1 and CDR2: ENHRY, SYGVKD. The CDR3 has 13 amino acids. Trimming cost V 7 bases and J 0 bases, with 9 bases left between them.

The chain employs TRBV5-5 and TRBJ2-7; 7 bases map to TRBD1. Germline CDR1 and CDR2: SGHKS and YYEKEE (reference sequence). The ends lost 5 bases at V and 3 bases at J; junction bases unmatched: 11. There are 15 residues in the CDR3. Here the CDR3 reads CASSALGGGVYEQYF. The DNA of the CDR3 is TGTGCCAGCAGTGCGTTAGGGGGCGGAGTCTACGAGCAGTACTTC.

The chain has TRBV12-3 or TRBV12-4 and TRBJ1-2, with TRBD1 matching 7 bases. V was clipped by 6 bases and J by 4 bases; unmatched bases: 5. The CDR3 sequence is 13 residues long. CDR3 protein: CASSFDRVYGYTF. The DNA for the CDR3 is TGTGCCAGCAGCTTCGACAGGGTCTATGGCTACACCTTC.

J is TRBJ2-1 and V is TRBV4-1; 12 bases agree with TRBD2. The CDR3 runs to 16 residues. Trimming at V came to 5 bases and at J to 4 bases, leaving 6 bases not matched to a gene. Germline CDR1 reads MGHRA; CDR2 reads YSYEKL. CDR3 DNA: TGCGCCAGCAGCAGGACGACTAGCGGGAGTTACAATGAGCAGTTCTTC. Amino acids: CASSRTTSGSYNEQFF.

The V gene is TRBV7-9, the J gene TRBJ1-5; the match to TRBD1 covers 8 bases. Germline values: CDR1 SEHNR, CDR2 FQNEAQ (reference sequence). This CDR3 spans 15 amino acids. With V trimmed by 3 bases and J by 6 bases, 7 bases remained unmatched. The CDR3 reads CASSFDRGEGQPQHF. The CDR3 region has the DNA TGTGCCAGCAGCTTTGACAGGGGAGAGGGTCAGCCCCAGCATTTT. The variable domain in full, with the rest retrieved from reference TRBV7-9 and TRBJ1-5, is DTGVSQNPRHKITKRGQNVTFRCDPISEHNRLYWYRQTLGQGPEFLTYFQNEAQLEKSRLLSDRFSAERPKGSFSTLEIQRTEQGDSAMYLCASSFDRGEGQPQHFGDGTRLSIL.

The chain uses TRBV11-2 and TRBJ2-5; D may be TRBD2 (5 bases). Germline V CDR1 and CDR2: SGHAT, FQNNGV. Trimming left V 4 bases short and J 8 bases short, with 8 bases between. This CDR3 has 11 residues. This chain's CDR3 is CASSSSLTQYF. DNA of the CDR3: TGTGCCAGCAGCTCTAGCCTTACCCAGTACTTC. Supplemented by reference TRBV11-2 and TRBJ2-5, the full variable domain reads EAGVAQSPRYKIIEKRQSVAFWCNPISGHATLYWYQQILGQGPKLLIQFQNNGVVDDSQLPKDRFSAERLKGVDSTLKIQPAKLEDSAVYLCASSSSLTQYFGPGTRLLVL.

This clone occurred once. The genes are TRBV30 and TRBJ1-6; D not certain. V lost 4 bases to trimming and J lost 11 bases, with 18 bases between them. The CDR3 is 14 amino acids. Germline CDR1 is GTSNPN and CDR2 is SVGIG (reference sequence). CDR3 coding DNA: TGTGCCTGGATCCAAGACAATAGCGAGGCACCCCTCCACTTT. Translating it yields CAWIQDNSEAPLHF. Supplemented by reference TRBV30 and TRBJ1-6, the full variable domain reads SQTIHQWPATLVQPVGSPLSLECTVEGTSNPNLYWYRQAAGRGLQLLFYSVGIGQISSEVPQNLSASRPQDRQFILSSKKLLLSDSGFYLCAWIQDNSEAPLHFGNGTRLTVT.